The subject of this entry is one T cell receptor beta chain. Antigen unknown. Uncontrolled infection, other autoimmune disease, pregnancy or lactation barred patients from enrollment. Each diagnosis drew on symptoms, thyroxine, TRAb, thyroid ultrasound and orbital computed tomography findings. RNA transcripts were the template for amplifying TCR beta CDR3 regions. TCR CDR3 underwent first-round RT-PCR with the HTBI primer set. Each CDR3 protein is one row after TCRdb ran MiXCR on the multiplex PCR reads. The profile covers 400,000 to 550,000 distinct CDR3 sequences, with 13% to 15% appearing a single time and around 17% taken by the ten largest. This specimen comes from a study of T cells in Graves' hyperthyroidism and ophthalmopathy. This CDR3 contains 16 residues. The germline V gene encodes CDR1 SGHDT and CDR2 YYEEEE. V shed 5 bases, J shed 1 base, and the junction held 9 bases outside the gene matches.

Study-wide results and limits: Separating ophthalmopathy from stable hyperthyroidism was achieved by a 13 V-J model.

The sample taken for sequencing was blood. The sequence was collected from a woman between 18 and 29 years old with Graves' hyperthyroidism. The chain combines TRBV5-6 with TRBJ2-5, with 9 bases that match TRBD1. CDR3 loop: CASSQGQGRVQETQYF. Written as DNA, the CDR3 is TGTGCCAGCAGTCAGGGACAGGGAAGGGTCCAAGAGACCCAGTACTTC.